This T cell receptor (beta chain) stems from a study of blood T cells in healthy people across ages. It was with a sample-barcoded 5' primer and a J-beta primer mix that a second PCR of about 6 to 11 cycles was run. Unique molecular identifiers of 12 random nucleotides labeled each cDNA. Each single sample gave us at least 2.5 million CDR3-containing paired-end reads. TCRdb re-derived calls from the 5' RACE reads in MiXCR, one entry per CDR3 protein. This sample has roughly 700,000 distinct CDR3 sequences, with 49% found just once. The germline V gene has CDR1 SGHTA and CDR2 FQGNSA. The CDR3 consists of 17 residues. V lost 3 bases and J lost 1, with 19 bases in between.

This chain connects TRBV7-2 to TRBJ2-7; tentatively, D is TRBD2 (6 bases). Sequencing was done on a sample of blood. This sequence was found in a woman aged 55-70 years in good health. Here the CDR3 DNA reads TGTGCCAGCAGCTTGAGGGGAGGTTTTGGAAGTTCCTACGAGCAGTACTTC. Protein: CASSLRGGFGSSYEQYF.